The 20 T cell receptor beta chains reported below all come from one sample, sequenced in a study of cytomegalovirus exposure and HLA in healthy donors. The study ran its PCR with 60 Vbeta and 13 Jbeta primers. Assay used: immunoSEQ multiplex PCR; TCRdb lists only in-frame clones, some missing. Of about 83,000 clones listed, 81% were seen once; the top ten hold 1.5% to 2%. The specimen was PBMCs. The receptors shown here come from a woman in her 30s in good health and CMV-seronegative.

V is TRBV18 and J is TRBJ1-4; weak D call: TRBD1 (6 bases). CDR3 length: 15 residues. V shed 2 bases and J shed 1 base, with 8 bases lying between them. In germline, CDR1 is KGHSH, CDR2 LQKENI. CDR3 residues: CASSPGGITNEKLFF. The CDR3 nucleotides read TGTGCCAGCTCACCAGGGGGCATAACTAATGAAAAACTGTTTTTT. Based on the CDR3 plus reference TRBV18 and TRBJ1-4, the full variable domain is NAGVMQNPRHLVRRRGQEARLRCSPMKGHSHVYWYRQLPEEGLKFMVYLQKENIIDESGMPKERFSAEFPKEGPSILRIQQVVRGDSAAYFCASSPGGITNEKLFFGSGTQLSVL.

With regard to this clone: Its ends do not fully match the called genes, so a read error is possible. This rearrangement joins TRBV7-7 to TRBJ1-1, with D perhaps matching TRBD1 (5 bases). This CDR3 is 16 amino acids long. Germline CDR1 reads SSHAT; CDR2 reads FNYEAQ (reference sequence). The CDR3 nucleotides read TGTGCTAGCAGACAGTCCCTCAGGGTAATGAACACTGAAGCTTTCTTT. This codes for CASRQSLRVMNTEAFF.

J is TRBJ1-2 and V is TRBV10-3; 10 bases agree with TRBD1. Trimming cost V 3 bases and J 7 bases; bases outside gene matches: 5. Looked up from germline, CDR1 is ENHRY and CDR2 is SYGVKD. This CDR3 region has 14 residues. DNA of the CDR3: TGTGCCATCAGTGACCCGGGACAGGGGCTTGGCTACACCTTC. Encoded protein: CAISDPGQGLGYTF.

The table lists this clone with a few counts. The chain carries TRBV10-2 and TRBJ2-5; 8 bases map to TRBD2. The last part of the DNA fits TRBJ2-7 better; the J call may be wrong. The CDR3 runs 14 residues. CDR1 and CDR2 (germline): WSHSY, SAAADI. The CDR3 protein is CASSESGRGYEQYF. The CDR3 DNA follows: TGCGCCAGCAGTGAAAGCGGGAGAGGCTACGAGCAGTACTTC.

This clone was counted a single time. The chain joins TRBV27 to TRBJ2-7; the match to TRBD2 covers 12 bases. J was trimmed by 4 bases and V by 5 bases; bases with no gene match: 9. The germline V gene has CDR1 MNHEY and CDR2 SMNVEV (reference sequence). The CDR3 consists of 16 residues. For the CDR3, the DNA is TGTGCCAGCAGTATAACTAGCGGGAGGACAATATACGAGCAGTACTTC. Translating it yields CASSITSGRTIYEQYF.

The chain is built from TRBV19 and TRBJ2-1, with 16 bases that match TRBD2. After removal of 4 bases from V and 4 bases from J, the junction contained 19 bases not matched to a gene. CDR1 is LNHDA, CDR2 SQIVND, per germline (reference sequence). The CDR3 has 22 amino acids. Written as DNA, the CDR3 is TGTGCCAGTAGTACCCGCCCGGGACTAGCGGGAGGGAACACCCAGAGTTACAATGAGCAGTTCTTC. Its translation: CASSTRPGLAGGNTQSYNEQFF.

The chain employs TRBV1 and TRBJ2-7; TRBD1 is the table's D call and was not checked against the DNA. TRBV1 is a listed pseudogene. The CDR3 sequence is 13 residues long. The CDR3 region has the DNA TGCACCAGCCGCCAAGGGGCCCAATACGAGCAGTACTTC. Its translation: CTSRQGAQYEQYF.

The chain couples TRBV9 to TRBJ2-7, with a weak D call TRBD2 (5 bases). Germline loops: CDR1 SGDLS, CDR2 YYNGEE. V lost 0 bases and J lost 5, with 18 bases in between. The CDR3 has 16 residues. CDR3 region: CASSVGITSTDDEQYF. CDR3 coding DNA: TGTGCCAGCAGCGTAGGGATAACTAGTACTGACGACGAGCAGTACTTC.

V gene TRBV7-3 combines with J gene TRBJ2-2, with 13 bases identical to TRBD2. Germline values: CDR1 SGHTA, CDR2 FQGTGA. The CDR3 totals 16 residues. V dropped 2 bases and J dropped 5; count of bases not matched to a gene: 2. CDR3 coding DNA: TGTGCCAGCAGCTTAGGGACTAGCGGGATGACCGGGGAGCTGTTTTTT. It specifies CASSLGTSGMTGELFF.

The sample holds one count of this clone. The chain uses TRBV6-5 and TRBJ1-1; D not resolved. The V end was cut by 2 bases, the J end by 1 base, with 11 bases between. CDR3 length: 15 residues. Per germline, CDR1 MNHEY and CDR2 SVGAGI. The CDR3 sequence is CASSYRGGPNTEAFF. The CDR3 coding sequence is TGTGCCAGCAGTTACCGTGGCGGCCCGAACACTGAAGCTTTCTTT.

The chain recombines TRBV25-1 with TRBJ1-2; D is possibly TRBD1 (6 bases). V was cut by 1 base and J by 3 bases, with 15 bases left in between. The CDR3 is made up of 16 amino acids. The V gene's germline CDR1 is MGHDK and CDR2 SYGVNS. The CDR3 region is CASSEFGTLKDYGYTF. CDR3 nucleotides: TGTGCCAGCAGTGAATTCGGGACACTAAAGGACTATGGCTACACCTTC.

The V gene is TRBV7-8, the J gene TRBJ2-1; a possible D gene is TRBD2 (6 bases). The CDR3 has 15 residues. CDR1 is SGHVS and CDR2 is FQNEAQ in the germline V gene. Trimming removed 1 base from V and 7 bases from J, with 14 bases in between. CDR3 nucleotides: TGTGCCAGCAGCTTAGGGGGGGTTAGCAGAAATGAGCAGTTCTTC. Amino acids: CASSLGGVSRNEQFF. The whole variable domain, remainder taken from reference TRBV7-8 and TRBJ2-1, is GAGVSQSPRYKVAKRGQDVALRCDPISGHVSLFWYQQALGQGPEFLTYFQNEAQLDKSGLPSDRFFAERPEGSVSTLKIQRTQQEDSAVYLCASSLGGVSRNEQFFGPGTRLTVL.

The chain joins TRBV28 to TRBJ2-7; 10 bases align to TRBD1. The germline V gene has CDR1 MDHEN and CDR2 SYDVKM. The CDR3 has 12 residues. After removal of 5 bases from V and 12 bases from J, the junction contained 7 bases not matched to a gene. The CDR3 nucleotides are TGTGCCAGCAGTACTCCGGGGACAGGGGTGTACTTC. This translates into CASSTPGTGVYF.

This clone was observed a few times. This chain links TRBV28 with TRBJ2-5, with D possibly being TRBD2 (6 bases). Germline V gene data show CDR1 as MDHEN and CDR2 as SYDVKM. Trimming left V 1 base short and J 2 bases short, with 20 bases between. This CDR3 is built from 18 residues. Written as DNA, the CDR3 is TGTGCCAGCAGTTTATCTTGGGAGTCGGGGGACTGGCAAGAGACCCAGTACTTC. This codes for CASSLSWESGDWQETQYF.

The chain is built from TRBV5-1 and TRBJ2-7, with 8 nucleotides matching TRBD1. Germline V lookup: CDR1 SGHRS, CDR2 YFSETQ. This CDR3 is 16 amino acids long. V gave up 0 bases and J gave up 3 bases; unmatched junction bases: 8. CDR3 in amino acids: CASSLGFGTGLYEQYF. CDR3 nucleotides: TGCGCCAGCAGCTTGGGTTTCGGGACAGGCCTCTACGAGCAGTACTTC.

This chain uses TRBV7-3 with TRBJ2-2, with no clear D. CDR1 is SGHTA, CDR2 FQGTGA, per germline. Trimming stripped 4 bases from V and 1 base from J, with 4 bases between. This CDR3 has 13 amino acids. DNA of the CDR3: TGTGCCAGCAGCTCAAAGAACACCGGGGAGCTGTTTTTT. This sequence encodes CASSSKNTGELFF.

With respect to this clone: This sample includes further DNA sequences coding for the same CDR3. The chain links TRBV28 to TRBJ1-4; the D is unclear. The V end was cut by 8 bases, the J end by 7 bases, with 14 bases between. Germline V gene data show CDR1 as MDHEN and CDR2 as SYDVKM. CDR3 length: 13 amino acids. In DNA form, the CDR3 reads TGTGCCAGCCTAGATAGGTCTTCTGAAAAACTGTTTTTT. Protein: CASLDRSSEKLFF.

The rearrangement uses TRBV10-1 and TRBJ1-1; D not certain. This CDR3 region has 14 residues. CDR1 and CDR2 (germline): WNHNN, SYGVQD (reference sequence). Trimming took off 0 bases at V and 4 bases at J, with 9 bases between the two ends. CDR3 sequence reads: CASSESAGFTEAFF. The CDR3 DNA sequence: TGCGCCAGCAGTGAGTCGGCGGGATTCACTGAAGCTTTCTTT.

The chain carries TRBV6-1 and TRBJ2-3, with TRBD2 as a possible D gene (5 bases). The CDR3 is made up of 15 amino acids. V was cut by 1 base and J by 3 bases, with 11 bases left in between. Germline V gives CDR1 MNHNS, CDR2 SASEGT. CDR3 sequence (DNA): TGTGCCAGCAGTGAAGGGCTAGCTCTAACAGATACGCAGTATTTT. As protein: CASSEGLALTDTQYF.

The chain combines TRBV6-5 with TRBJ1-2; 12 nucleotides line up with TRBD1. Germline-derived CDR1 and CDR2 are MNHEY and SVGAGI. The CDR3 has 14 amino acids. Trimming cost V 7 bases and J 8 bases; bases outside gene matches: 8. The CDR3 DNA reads TGTGCCAGCACCCCGGGACAGGGGGCGGGAGGCTACACCTTC. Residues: CASTPGQGAGGYTF.